This T cell receptor beta chain was documented in a study of T cell responses to AZD1222 COVID-19 vaccine. Study conclusions and caveats: Sampling that yielded the repertoires occurred only after the peak T cell response. Spike-specific TCR breadth and depth went up after people got two AZD1222 doses.

TCRdb's copy holds only in-frame clones and misses some; the assay was immunoSEQ multiplex PCR. The data contain about 92,000 clones, about 90% of them singletons. This CDR3 has 14 amino acids. Germline values: CDR1 ENHRY, CDR2 SYGVKD. V was pared by 7 bases and J by 4 bases, with 15 bases between. For this clone: Its antigen is unknown.

The source was peripheral blood, collected on day 0 of AZD1222 vaccination. The receptor's source is an adult in good health. The chain carries TRBV10-3 and TRBJ2-3, with a tentative D call TRBD2 (6 bases). The CDR3 DNA sequence: TGTGCCATCACTTCCCTGACTAGTGCAGATACGCAGTATTTT. Protein: CAITSLTSADTQYF.